This entry concerns a single T cell receptor (beta chain). The CDR3 loop spans 15 amino acids. J gave up 3 bases and V 0 bases, and 2 bases lay outside the gene matches. The germline V gene encodes CDR1 SGHKS and CDR2 YYEKEE (reference sequence). The data stem from a study of blood T cell repertoires in COVID-19. The table came from immunoSEQ multiplex PCR; TCRdb's copy has only in-frame clones and leaves some out. The sample consists of 200,000 to 300,000 clones, around 89% of them appearing once. All recovered Cohort 3 donors got two negative PCRs, got clearance, or saw symptom resolution. Sample: PBMCs or T cells enriched from blood (not recorded which). The receptor comes from a young woman who had recovered from COVID-19. J is TRBJ1-4 and V is TRBV5-5; 7 nucleotides align to TRBD1. CDR3 region: CASSLAGQPNEKLFF. The CDR3 bases are TGTGCCAGCAGCTTGGCGGGACAGCCTAATGAAAAACTGTTTTTT.